The rows below give T cell receptor beta chains drawn from one sample of a study of shared clonotypes between healthy human individuals. Clones were sequenced by immunoSEQ multiplex PCR, and TCRdb holds only the in-frame ones, with some missing. Of 600,000 to 700,000 clones listed, about 80% were seen once; the top ten hold 1.5% to 2%. The source material was memory CD4+ T cells sorted from blood. These receptors were taken from a woman in her 30s in good health. Both conserved end residues are part of each CDR3. Fields, in order: clone size, D gene, J gene, V gene, CDR3 protein, CDR3 DNA. The D gene is left open where the match is weak. Where a row states a size, it is once, few, many or the class of an expanded clone; other rows omit it.

abundance: -
d_gene: -
j_gene: TRBJ2-7
v_gene: TRBV5-1
CDR3aa: CASSLGASPSPEQYF
CDR3nt: TGCGCCAGCAGCTTGGGGGCTAGCCCATCTCCCGAGCAGTACTTC

abundance: once
d_gene: TRBD2
j_gene: TRBJ2-1
v_gene: TRBV5-4
CDR3aa: CASSLRTSGYNEQFF
CDR3nt: TGTGCCAGCAGCTTGCGCACTAGCGGGTACAATGAGCAGTTCTTC

abundance: few
d_gene: TRBD1
j_gene: TRBJ2-3
v_gene: TRBV5-4
CDR3aa: CASSNRDRVADTQYF
CDR3nt: TGTGCCAGCAGCAACCGGGACAGGGTGGCAGATACGCAGTATTTT

abundance: few
d_gene: -
j_gene: TRBJ2-1
v_gene: TRBV6-5
CDR3aa: CASTKAASNAQFF
CDR3nt: TGTGCCAGCACCAAAGCGGCGTCGAATGCGCAGTTCTTC

abundance: -
d_gene: TRBD2
j_gene: TRBJ2-5
v_gene: TRBV19
CDR3aa: CASSTGTSGSETQYF
CDR3nt: TGTGCCAGTAGTACCGGGACTAGCGGGAGCGAGACCCAGTACTTC

abundance: -
d_gene: TRBD1
j_gene: TRBJ2-2
v_gene: TRBV5-5
CDR3aa: CASSSTGQPNGELFF
CDR3nt: TGTGCCAGCAGCAGTACGGGACAGCCTAACGGGGAGCTGTTTTTT

abundance: -
d_gene: -
j_gene: TRBJ2-5
v_gene: TRBV10-1
CDR3aa: CASSEQGKTQYF
CDR3nt: TGCGCCAGCAGTGAACAGGGAAAGACCCAGTACTTC

abundance: -
d_gene: TRBD1
j_gene: TRBJ1-2
v_gene: TRBV28
CDR3aa: CASSLKGQGERGYTF
CDR3nt: TGTGCCAGCAGTTTAAAGGGACAGGGGGAGCGCGGCTACACCTTC

abundance: few
d_gene: TRBD1
j_gene: TRBJ1-4
v_gene: TRBV19
CDR3aa: CASRDGTGGEKLFF
CDR3nt: TGTGCCAGTAGAGACGGGACAGGGGGCGAAAAACTGTTTTTT

abundance: -
d_gene: TRBD2
j_gene: TRBJ2-7
v_gene: TRBV25-1
CDR3aa: CASSDHIGTSGGYEQYF
CDR3nt: TGTGCCAGCAGTGATCACATCGGGACTAGCGGCGGTTACGAGCAGTACTTC

abundance: -
d_gene: TRBD1
j_gene: TRBJ2-6
v_gene: TRBV11-1
CDR3aa: CASSMTGSGSGANVLTF
CDR3nt: TGTGCCAGCAGCATGACAGGGTCCGGCTCTGGGGCCAACGTCCTGACTTTC

abundance: -
d_gene: -
j_gene: TRBJ2-5
v_gene: TRBV4-2
CDR3aa: CASSQEGQWETQYF
CDR3nt: TGTGCCAGCAGCCAAGAGGGGCAGTGGGAGACCCAGTACTTC

abundance: -
d_gene: -
j_gene: TRBJ1-3
v_gene: TRBV5-6
CDR3aa: CASSFAGNTIYF
CDR3nt: TGTGCCAGCAGCTTTGCTGGAAACACCATATATTTT

abundance: -
d_gene: TRBD2
j_gene: TRBJ2-1
v_gene: TRBV6-1
CDR3aa: CASSTGPGLAFF
CDR3nt: TGTGCCAGCAGTACGGGTCCGGGACTAGCGTTCTTC

abundance: -
d_gene: TRBD1
j_gene: TRBJ2-7
v_gene: TRBV27
CDR3aa: CASSTSRDRVHEQYF
CDR3nt: TGTGCCAGCAGTACCTCCCGGGACAGGGTCCACGAGCAGTACTTC

abundance: -
d_gene: TRBD1
j_gene: TRBJ1-4
v_gene: TRBV7-9
CDR3aa: CASSLYTGTGVDEKLFF
CDR3nt: TGTGCCAGCAGCTTATACACCGGGACAGGGGTGGATGAAAAACTGTTTTTT

abundance: -
d_gene: TRBD2
j_gene: TRBJ2-7
v_gene: TRBV5-1
CDR3aa: CASSLGGRYYEQYF
CDR3nt: TGCGCCAGCAGCTTGGGCGGGAGGTACTACGAGCAGTACTTC

abundance: -
d_gene: -
j_gene: TRBJ2-3
v_gene: TRBV7-8
CDR3aa: CASSPGDLARRDTQYF
CDR3nt: TGTGCCAGCAGCCCGGGGGATTTAGCTAGGAGGGATACGCAGTATTTT

abundance: -
d_gene: -
j_gene: TRBJ2-1
v_gene: TRBV5-1
CDR3aa: CASSLSSGSYNEQFF
CDR3nt: TGCGCCAGCAGCTTGTCGTCCGGGTCCTACAATGAGCAGTTCTTC

abundance: -
d_gene: TRBD1
j_gene: TRBJ1-2
v_gene: TRBV5-4
CDR3aa: CASSLNPGQGGYGYTF
CDR3nt: TGTGCCAGCAGCTTAAATCCGGGACAGGGAGGCTATGGCTACACCTTC

abundance: -
d_gene: -
j_gene: TRBJ2-7
v_gene: TRBV11-2
CDR3aa: CASSSEGLKYF
CDR3nt: TGTGCCAGCAGCTCGGAGGGCCTCAAGTACTTC

abundance: once
d_gene: -
j_gene: TRBJ2-1
v_gene: TRBV5-1
CDR3aa: CASSLENEQFF
CDR3nt: TGCGCCAGCAGCTTAGAGAATGAGCAGTTCTTC

abundance: -
d_gene: TRBD2
j_gene: TRBJ2-1
v_gene: TRBV27
CDR3aa: CASSLGTSGNEQFF
CDR3nt: TGTGCCAGCAGCCTTGGGACTAGCGGTAATGAGCAGTTCTTC

abundance: -
d_gene: -
j_gene: TRBJ2-5
v_gene: TRBV2
CDR3aa: CASSEMETQYF
CDR3nt: TGTGCCAGCAGTGAAATGGAGACCCAGTACTTC

abundance: -
d_gene: -
j_gene: TRBJ1-2
v_gene: TRBV28
CDR3aa: CASTIGAGGYTF
CDR3nt: TGTGCCAGCACCATCGGGGCTGGGGGCTACACCTTC

abundance: once
d_gene: -
j_gene: TRBJ2-1
v_gene: TRBV7-2
CDR3aa: CASISSIAFNEQFF
CDR3nt: TGTGCCAGCATATCGAGTATAGCTTTCAATGAGCAGTTCTTC